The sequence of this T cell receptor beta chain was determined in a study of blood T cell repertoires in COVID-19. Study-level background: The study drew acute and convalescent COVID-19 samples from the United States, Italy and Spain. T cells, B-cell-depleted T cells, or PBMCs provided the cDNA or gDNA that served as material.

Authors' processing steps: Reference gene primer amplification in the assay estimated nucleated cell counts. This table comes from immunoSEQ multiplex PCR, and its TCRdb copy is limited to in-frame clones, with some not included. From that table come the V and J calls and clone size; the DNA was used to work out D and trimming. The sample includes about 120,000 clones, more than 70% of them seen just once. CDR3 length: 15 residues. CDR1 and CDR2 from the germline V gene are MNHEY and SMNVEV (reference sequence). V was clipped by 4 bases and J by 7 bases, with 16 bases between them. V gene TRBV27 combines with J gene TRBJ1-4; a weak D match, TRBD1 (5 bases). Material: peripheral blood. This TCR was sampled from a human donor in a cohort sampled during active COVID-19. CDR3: CASSSVQDPSEKLFF. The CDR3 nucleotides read TGTGCCAGCAGTTCAGTACAGGATCCTAGTGAAAAACTGTTTTTT.